This T cell receptor (beta chain) was sequenced for a study of glioma-infiltrating T cells after dendritic cell vaccination. Trimming cost V 7 bases and J 2 bases, with 12 bases left between them. Germline CDR1 reads SGHRS; CDR2 reads YFSETQ. This CDR3 has 13 amino acids. Primers: 60 V beta forward and 13 J beta reverse. Profiling relied on immunoSEQ multiplex PCR, and the TCRdb table lists in-frame clones only, not all of them. The table records around 58,000 clones, 75% to 85% of them present only once. Isocitrate dehydrogenase mutation was absent in all glioblastoma patients. The chain carries TRBV5-1 and TRBJ1-1; D may be TRBD1 (6 bases). The starting material was blood, obtained before dendritic cell vaccination. The sequence derives from a human donor with glioblastoma. This CDR3 reads CASRDIRNTEAFF. CDR3 nucleotide sequence: TGCGCCAGCCGGGACATACGAAACACTGAAGCTTTCTTT.